Described below is a single T cell receptor (beta chain) sequence and its context. The antigen is not known. The treatment is: therapeutic diphenylcyclopropenone sensitization with weekly scalp DPC. V was shortened by 7 bases and J by 4 bases, with 18 bases between the two germline ends. The germline gives CDR1 SQVTM, CDR2 ANQGSEA. The CDR3 contains 14 residues. The sample originates from a study of human T cells and chemical hapten exposure. Overall study results and limits: Controls had significantly fewer large CDR3 similarity clusters than were formed by expanded TCRs.

The study used a library that attached unique molecular identifiers to individual cDNA molecules. TCRdb analysed the reads with MiXCR anew, one entry per CDR3 protein. The sample includes around 5,300 distinct CDR3 sequences, around half of them seen just once. The starting material was whole blood, obtained before DPC sensitization or 2, 6, or about 24 weeks after (not recorded which). The receptor was isolated from an adult with alopecia areata. Some clones in this sample may be carry-over from other donors' samples. This table probably holds off-target reads from a library built for another chain. The chain employs TRBV29-1 and TRBJ2-3; D is possibly TRBD2 (6 bases). The CDR3 region is CSASLARGADTQYF. The DNA of the CDR3 is TGCAGCGCCTCACTAGCCAGAGGGGCAGATACGCAGTATTTT.